This paragraph reports one T cell receptor beta chain. The entry originates in a study of technical replicates of blood from a handful of donors. Germline V gene data show CDR1 as SGHTA and CDR2 as FQGNSA. The CDR3 has 15 residues. Losses at the gene ends were 5 bases for V and 2 bases for J; bases not matched to a gene: 5. Clones were sequenced by immunoSEQ multiplex PCR, and TCRdb holds only the in-frame ones, with some missing. The table has around 90,000 clones, about 94% seen once. Sequencing was done on a sample of T cells isolated from PBMCs. This sequence originates from a human donor in good health. The V call is TRBV7-2, the J call TRBJ2-3, with TRBD2 identical over 9 bases. CDR3 in amino acids: CASSPRLADTDTQYF. The CDR3 nucleotides are TGTGCCAGCAGCCCCAGACTAGCGGACACAGATACGCAGTATTTT.